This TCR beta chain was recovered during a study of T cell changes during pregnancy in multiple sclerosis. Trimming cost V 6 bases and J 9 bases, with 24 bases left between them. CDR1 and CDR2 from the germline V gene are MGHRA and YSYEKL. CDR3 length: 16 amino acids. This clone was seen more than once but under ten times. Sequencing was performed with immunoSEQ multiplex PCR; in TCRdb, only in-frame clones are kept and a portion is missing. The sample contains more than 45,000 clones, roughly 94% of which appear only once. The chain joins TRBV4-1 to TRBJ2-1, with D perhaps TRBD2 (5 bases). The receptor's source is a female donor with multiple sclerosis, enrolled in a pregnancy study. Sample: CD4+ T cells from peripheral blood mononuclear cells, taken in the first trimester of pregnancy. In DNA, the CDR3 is TGCGCCAGCAGACCTGGACGGGGAGAGAGGTTTGGTGAGCAGTTCTTC. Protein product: CASRPGRGERFGEQFF.